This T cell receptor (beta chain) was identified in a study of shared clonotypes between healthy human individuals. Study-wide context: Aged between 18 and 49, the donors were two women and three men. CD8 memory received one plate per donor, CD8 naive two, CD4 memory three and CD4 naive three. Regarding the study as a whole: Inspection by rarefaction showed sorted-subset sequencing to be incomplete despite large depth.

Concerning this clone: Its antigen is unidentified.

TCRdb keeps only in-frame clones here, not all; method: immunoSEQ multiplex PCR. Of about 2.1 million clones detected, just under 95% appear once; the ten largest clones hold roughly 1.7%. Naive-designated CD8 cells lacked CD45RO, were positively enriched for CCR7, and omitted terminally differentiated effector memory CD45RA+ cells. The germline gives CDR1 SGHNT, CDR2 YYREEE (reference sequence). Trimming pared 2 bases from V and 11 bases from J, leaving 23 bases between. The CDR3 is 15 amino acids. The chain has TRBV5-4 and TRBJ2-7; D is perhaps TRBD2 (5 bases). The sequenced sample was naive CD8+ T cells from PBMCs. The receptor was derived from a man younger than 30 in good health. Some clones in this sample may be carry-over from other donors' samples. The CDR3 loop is CASSFYAARDLSEYF. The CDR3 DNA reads TGTGCCAGCAGCTTTTATGCAGCGAGGGATCTTTCGGAGTACTTC.